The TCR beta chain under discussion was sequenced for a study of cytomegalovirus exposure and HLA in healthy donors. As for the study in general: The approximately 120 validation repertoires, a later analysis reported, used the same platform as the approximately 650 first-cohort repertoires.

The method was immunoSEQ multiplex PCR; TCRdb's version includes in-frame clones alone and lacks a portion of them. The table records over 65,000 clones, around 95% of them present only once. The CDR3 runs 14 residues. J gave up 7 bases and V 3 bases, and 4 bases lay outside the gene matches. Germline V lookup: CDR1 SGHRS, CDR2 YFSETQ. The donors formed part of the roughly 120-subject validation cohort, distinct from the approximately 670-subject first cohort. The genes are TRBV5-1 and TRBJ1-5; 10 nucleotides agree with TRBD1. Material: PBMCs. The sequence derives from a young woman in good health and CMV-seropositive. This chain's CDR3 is CASSWGTGDQPQHF. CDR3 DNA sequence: TGCGCCAGCAGCTGGGGGACAGGGGACCAGCCCCAGCATTTT.